The present TCR beta chain was sequenced within a study of blood T cell repertoires in COVID-19. On the study more broadly: Sites across the United States, Italy and Spain contributed samples from acute and convalescent COVID-19. T cells, B-cell-depleted T cells, or PBMCs supplied cDNA or gDNA.

Per the germline V gene, CDR1 is SGHNT and CDR2 is YENEEA. With 5 bases removed from V and 1 base from J, the gap between germline ends came to 11 bases. The length of the CDR3 is 14 residues. Original analysis: From reference gene primer amplification, estimates of nucleated cell counts were derived. TCRdb's copy holds only in-frame clones and misses some; the assay was immunoSEQ multiplex PCR. V, J and clone size are those of that table, while D and trimming were read from the DNA. The table lists 99,000 or so clones, around 82% of them singletons. This TCR was recovered from a man aged 55 to 70 with acute or convalescent COVID-19. The V call is TRBV11-3, the J call TRBJ2-5; the D gene is possibly TRBD2 (5 bases). Sequences were obtained from peripheral blood. The CDR3 DNA is TGTGCCAGCAGCCGCTCCGGGGTCCAAGAGACCCAGTACTTC. Translating it yields CASSRSGVQETQYF.